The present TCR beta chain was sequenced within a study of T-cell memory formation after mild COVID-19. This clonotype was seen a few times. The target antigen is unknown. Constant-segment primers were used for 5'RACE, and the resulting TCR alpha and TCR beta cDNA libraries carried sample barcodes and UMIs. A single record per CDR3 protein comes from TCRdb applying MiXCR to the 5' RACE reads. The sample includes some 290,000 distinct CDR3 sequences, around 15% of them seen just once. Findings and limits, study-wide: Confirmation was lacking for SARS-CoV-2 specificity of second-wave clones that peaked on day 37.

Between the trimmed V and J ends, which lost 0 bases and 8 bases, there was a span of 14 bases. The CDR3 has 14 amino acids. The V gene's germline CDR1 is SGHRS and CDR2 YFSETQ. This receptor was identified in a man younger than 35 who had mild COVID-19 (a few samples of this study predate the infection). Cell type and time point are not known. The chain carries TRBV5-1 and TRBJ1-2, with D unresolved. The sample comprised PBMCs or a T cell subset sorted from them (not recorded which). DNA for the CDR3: TGCGCCAGCAGCTTGGGCGAGGTTACGATGGGCTACACCTTC. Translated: CASSLGEVTMGYTF. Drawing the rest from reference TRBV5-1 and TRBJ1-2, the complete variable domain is KAGVTQTPRYLIKTRGQQVTLSCSPISGHRSVSWYQQTPGQGLQFLFEYFSETQRNKGNFPGRFSGRQFSNSRSEMNVSTLELGDSALYLCASSLGEVTMGYTFGSGTRLTVV.